This T cell receptor beta chain is drawn from a study of OX40 agonist ivuxolimab in advanced cancers. Study-level information: Dose-escalation patients' cancers were hepatocellular carcinoma, melanoma, renal cell or head and neck cancer. Study-level results: Partial responders at 0.1-3.0 mg/kg had among the lowest clonal expansion.

The table came from immunoSEQ multiplex PCR; TCRdb's copy has only in-frame clones and leaves some out. The repertoire has nearly 70,000 clones, approximately 80% of them found once; the top ten carry roughly 1.4%. On this clone itself: Its antigen is still unknown.

This CDR3 has 17 amino acids. After removal of 0 bases from V and 5 bases from J, the junction contained 12 bases not matched to a gene. Germline V lookup: CDR1 SGDLS, CDR2 YYNGEE. Autoimmune disease history or systemic immunosuppression excluded patients. The J gene is TRBJ2-5, the V gene TRBV9; 8 bases are a match to TRBD1. Sequencing was performed on CD4+ or CD8+ T cells sorted from blood, taken in a trial of the OX40 agonist ivuxolimab. This receptor was identified in an adult with an advanced solid tumor such as melanoma, head and neck, liver or kidney cancer. The CDR3 nucleotides read TGTGCCAGCAGCGTAGGACCAGGGGGCGCGACCTCGGAGACCCAGTACTTC. Its protein is CASSVGPGGATSETQYF. The full variable domain, completed using reference TRBV9 and TRBJ2-5, is DSGVTQTPKHLITATGQRVTLRCSPRSGDLSVYWYQQSLDQGLQFLIQYYNGEERAKGNILERFSAQQFPDLHSELNLSSLELGDSALYFCASSVGPGGATSETQYFGPGTRLLVL.